The 2 T cell receptor beta chains given below trace back to one sample, sequenced in a study of cytomegalovirus exposure and HLA in healthy donors. A multiplex PCR was run with 60 Vbeta primers and 13 Jbeta primers. Sequencing used immunoSEQ multiplex PCR; TCRdb keeps in-frame clones, though not all of them. The sample lists roughly 160,000 clones, roughly 80% occurring once. The material sequenced was PBMCs. The receptors shown here come from a woman in her forties or fifties in good health and CMV-seronegative.

J is TRBJ2-6 and V is TRBV19, with a weak D call TRBD2 (6 bases). V lost 7 bases, J lost 1 base, and 14 bases lay in between. This CDR3 has 16 residues. The germline V gene encodes CDR1 LNHDA and CDR2 SQIVND (reference sequence). The CDR3 loop is CASTSGPGSGANVLTF. The CDR3 DNA reads TGTGCCAGTACGAGCGGGCCGGGATCTGGGGCCAACGTCCTGACTTTC.

The V call is TRBV9, the J call TRBJ1-2; no reliable D call. Germline loops: CDR1 SGDLS, CDR2 YYNGEE. Trimming pared 2 bases from V and 8 bases from J, leaving 13 bases between. This CDR3 has 13 amino acids. The CDR3 DNA is TGTGCCAGCAGCGTGCATACAGTTGTCGGCTACACCTTC. Protein: CASSVHTVVGYTF.